This T cell receptor beta chain was observed in a study of chemoradiotherapy in HPV16-positive cancers. CDR1 is MRHNA, CDR2 SNTAGT, per germline. Trimming cost V 4 bases and J 2 bases, with 11 bases left between them. The CDR3 extends over 14 amino acids. Libraries were prepared by immunoSEQ multiplex PCR; TCRdb keeps only in-frame clonotypes and omits some of them. The sample holds tens of thousands of clones, 86% seen once. Source: blood, taken from a patient who underwent chemoradiotherapy. This rearrangement joins TRBV6-4 to TRBJ2-5; possibly TRBD2 for D (5 bases). The sequence was collected from a human donor with HPV-associated anogenital cancer. The DNA of the CDR3 is TGTGCCAGCAGTGTGGAGGCAGAGCAAGAGACCCAGTACTTC. Translating gives CASSVEAEQETQYF.